This T cell receptor (beta chain) is drawn from a study of Graves' ophthalmopathy and Graves' hyperthyroidism (dated by TCRdb to between 2017 and 2018). General notes on the study: Peripheral blood samples were taken at the time of initial diagnosis, before any treatment was given. The study used TCR beta repertoire signatures to distinguish Graves' ophthalmopathy from Graves' hyperthyroidism and to predict progression to ophthalmopathy. In total, 135 blood samples were TCR-sequenced: fewer than 50 ophthalmopathy, over 70 hyperthyroidism and roughly 17 hyperthyroidism-to-ophthalmopathy patients. To explore V-J signatures distinguishing ophthalmopathy from hyperthyroidism, a discovery set of about a hundred patients (fewer than 45 ophthalmopathy, some 55 stable hyperthyroidism) was enrolled. For independent validation, a separate cohort was made up of 18 hyperthyroidism patients plus 17 patients who later progressed from hyperthyroidism to ophthalmopathy. In roughly 6 hyperthyroidism patients, the T-cell repertoire of thyroid tissue was compared with the T-cell repertoire of blood. Once sampling was done, hyperthyroidism patients were given methimazole at a starting dose of 30 mg daily, while ophthalmopathy patients were given high-dose intravenous methylprednisolone.

A distance of 15 bases separates the germline ends of V and J, which lose 0 bases and 1 base respectively. In the germline V gene, CDR1 corresponds to SQVTM and CDR2 to ANQGSEA. Its CDR3 holds 16 amino acids, cysteine through phenylalanine. The only DNA kept is the CDR3, 48 bases in frame from the first base. Study-level results and caveats: Most expanded thyroid clonotypes with a frequency above 0.001 also appeared in blood, which suggests that blood repertoires may reflect the immune response in the thyroid. Ophthalmopathy was separated from stable hyperthyroidism by the 13-signature model with just under 90% sensitivity and around 81% specificity in cross-validation and with 80%/75% in the test set. Sample size was not statistically predetermined, and group allocation was not concealed from the investigators. In validation, the model predicted ophthalmopathy progression with 70.59% sensitivity and approximately 75% specificity; more than ten predicted patients were CT-confirmed with GO in a median of approximately 6.5 months.

Patients with ophthalmopathy had moderately to severely active disease, with a Clinical Activity Score of 3 or more, a NOSPECS grade of 4 or more, and a disease duration of less than 3 months. Anyone with other autoimmune diseases, uncontrolled infections, pregnancy or lactation was excluded from the study. Clinical symptoms, serum thyroxine, TRAb, thyroid ultrasound and orbital computed tomography formed the basis of the diagnosis. Ficoll-Paque density gradient centrifugation was used to isolate PBMCs from approximately 11 ml of fresh peripheral blood. Total RNA was extracted with Trizol reagent and quality-checked on an Agilent 2100 Bioanalyzer. This clonotype was counted ten times or more. No antigen is known for it. No much larger clonotype is one base removed from it; base qualities were not supplied. TCR beta CDR3 regions were amplified from RNA transcripts for repertoire sequencing. A first-round RT-PCR used HTBI primers with the Qiagen OneStep RT-PCR kit, followed by a second-round multiplex PCR, size selection and purification. Libraries were sequenced on an Illumina HiSeq2000 using paired-end 100 bp reads. As for the original processing: SOAPnuke was used to process the reads, throwing out any read that had adapters, had uncalled bases, had a mean Phred below 15, or lacked an exact constant-primer or identifier match. COPE v1.2.5 was used to merge high-quality paired reads. Unique nucleotide sequences were defined as clonotypes and aligned to IMGT TRB V, D and J references using MiTCR v1.1. Analysis was restricted to V-J combinations with a frequency above 0.0001, which covered roughly 99% of repertoires. For each V-J combination, a TCR clonal expansion and chaos score was defined as the ratio of F50 clonal expansion to chaos observed in the TCRdist matrix. Welch's t-statistics and random forest were used to reduce features to approximately 13 V-J combinations, which were fed into a naive Bayes classifier. The Morisita-Horn index was used to measure how similar the thyroid and blood repertoires were. The public reads were reanalyzed by TCRdb: fastp trimming at Q25, MiXCR alignment, in-frame beta chains only. Every CDR3 protein is listed once, alongside the most common genes and DNA of its rows. The V and J calls here are based on TCRdb, not the publication. Recorded for this sample are under 350,000 distinct CDR3 sequences; 15% to 20% of them occurred a single time. Jointly, the top ten make up 9% to 15% of the sample.

This receptor was obtained from an adult man with Graves' ophthalmopathy. The chain joins TRBV29-1 to TRBJ1-1; the D gene is perhaps TRBD1, on 6 matching bases. The source material was peripheral blood. The encoded CDR3 is CSVEDYSNRENTEAFF. In nucleotide form, the sequence is TGCAGCGTTGAAGATTATAGTAACAGGGAGAACACTGAAGCTTTCTTT.